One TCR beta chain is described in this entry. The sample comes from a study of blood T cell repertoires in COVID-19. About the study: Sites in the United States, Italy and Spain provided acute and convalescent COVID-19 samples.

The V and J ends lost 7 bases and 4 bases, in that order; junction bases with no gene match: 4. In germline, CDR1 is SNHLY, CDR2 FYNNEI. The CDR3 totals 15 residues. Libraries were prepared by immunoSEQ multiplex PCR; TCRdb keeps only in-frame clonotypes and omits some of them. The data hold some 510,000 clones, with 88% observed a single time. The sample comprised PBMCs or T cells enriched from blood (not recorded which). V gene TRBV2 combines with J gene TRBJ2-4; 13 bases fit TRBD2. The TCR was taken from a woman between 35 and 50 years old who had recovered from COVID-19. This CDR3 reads CASNGLAGAKNIQYF. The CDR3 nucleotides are TGTGCCAGCAATGGACTAGCGGGAGCAAAAAACATTCAGTACTTC.